A single sample is the source of the 31 T cell receptor beta chains below, sequenced in a study of PD-L1 blockade in urothelial cancer. Repertoires were generated with immunoSEQ multiplex PCR, while TCRdb's copy carries only in-frame clones and drops some. The table records roughly 20,000 clones, about 90% of them present only once. Here the sequenced sample was PBMCs, taken around atezolizumab (anti-PD-L1) treatment. The receptor set was obtained from a man aged 50-60 years with urothelial cancer.

The chain's CDR3 is CASSLAGDRKGNTIYF. Written as DNA, the CDR3 is TGTGCCAGCAGCTTAGCTGGGGACAGAAAAGGAAACACCATATATTTT. The V and J genes are TRBV7-9 and TRBJ1-3; 7 nucleotides match TRBD1. J was trimmed by 4 bases and V by 0 bases; bases with no gene match: 6. The CDR3 contains 16 residues. Per germline, CDR1 SEHNR and CDR2 FQNEAQ (reference sequence).

V and J are TRBV10-2 and TRBJ2-2, with a possible D match to TRBD2 (6 bases). V was shortened by 8 bases and J by 0 bases, with 10 bases between the two germline ends. There are 14 residues in the CDR3. Germline CDR1 WSHSY, CDR2 SAAADI. This chain's CDR3 is CASRWGANTGELFF. In DNA, the CDR3 is TGCGCCAGCCGCTGGGGGGCGAACACCGGGGAGCTGTTTTTT.

About this clone: Sequence at one end of the junction differs from germline and may be a read error. The rearrangement uses TRBV19 and TRBJ2-1; D gene unclear. CDR3 length equals 14 residues. Germline values: CDR1 LNHDA, CDR2 SQIVND (reference sequence). CDR3: CASSITSKPWLKIF. In DNA, the CDR3 is TGTGCCAGTAGTATAACCTCCAAGCCTTGGTTGAAGATCTTC.

The chain joins TRBV30 to TRBJ1-1; tentatively, D is TRBD1 (6 bases). Germline V gene data show CDR1 as GTSNPN and CDR2 as SVGIG (reference sequence). V lost 4 bases, J lost 1 base, and 10 bases lay in between. The CDR3 runs 13 residues. Here the CDR3 reads CAWNRAENTEAFF. CDR3 nucleotide sequence: TGTGCCTGGAACAGGGCGGAGAACACTGAAGCTTTCTTT.

This chain uses TRBV19 with TRBJ2-3; D may be TRBD2 (7 bases). The V end lost 5 bases, the J end lost 2 bases, and 14 bases lay between the germline ends. Germline values: CDR1 LNHDA, CDR2 SQIVND (reference sequence). CDR3 length: 15 residues. The CDR3 region has the DNA TGTGCCAGTAGTGTGACGGGGGGACACACAGATACGCAGTATTTT. Its translation is CASSVTGGHTDTQYF.

The V and J genes are TRBV19 and TRBJ1-5; D possibly corresponds to TRBD1 (6 bases). Looked up from germline, CDR1 is LNHDA and CDR2 is SQIVND (reference sequence). The CDR3 is 17 amino acids. V gave up 3 bases and J gave up 5 bases, with 20 bases separating them. The CDR3 region has the DNA TGTGCCAGTAGTATCCCGTCGTACCCAGGGGAGTATCAGCCCCAGCATTTT. Encoded protein: CASSIPSYPGEYQPQHF. The full variable domain, rest sourced from reference TRBV19 and TRBJ1-5, is DGGITQSPKYLFRKEGQNVTLSCEQNLNHDAMYWYRQDPGQGLRLIYYSQIVNDFQKGDIAEGYSVSREKKESFPLTVTSAQKNPTAFYLCASSIPSYPGEYQPQHFGDGTRLSIL.

J is TRBJ2-3 and V is TRBV11-2, with 12 bases matching TRBD2. V lost 4 bases, J lost 2 bases, and 4 bases stayed unmatched. The CDR3 is made up of 16 amino acids. CDR1 is SGHAT and CDR2 is FQNNGV in the germline V gene. The CDR3 spells CASSSRTSGDTDTQYF. The CDR3 nucleotides read TGTGCCAGCAGCTCCCGGACTAGCGGGGACACAGATACGCAGTATTTT.

The CDR3 region is CASSLRGGEEKLFF. The CDR3 coding sequence is TGTGCCAGCAGTTTGAGAGGGGGCGAAGAAAAACTGTTTTTT. The genes are TRBV6-6 and TRBJ1-4; 7 nucleotides line up with TRBD1. V lost 4 bases and J lost 8; bases outside the gene matches: 7. Looked up from germline, CDR1 is MNHNY and CDR2 is SVGAGI (reference sequence). The CDR3 has 14 residues.

The chain couples TRBV7-9 to TRBJ2-5; D is possibly TRBD1 (6 bases). The CDR3 sequence is 14 residues long. Germline V gene lookup returns CDR1 SEHNR and CDR2 FQNEAQ (reference sequence). The V and J ends lost 3 bases and 5 bases respectively, with 13 bases between them. The CDR3 nucleotides are TGTGCCAGCAGCTTCTTCAGGGGCGCGGAGACCCAGTACTTC. Residues: CASSFFRGAETQYF.

This rearrangement joins TRBV20-1 to TRBJ1-2; D is unclear. Trimming left V 6 bases short and J 4 bases short, with 9 bases between. This CDR3 is 11 amino acids long. The germline gives CDR1 DFQATT, CDR2 SNEGSKA (reference sequence). The CDR3 protein is CSAKGGYGYTF. In DNA form, the CDR3 reads TGCAGTGCCAAGGGAGGCTATGGCTACACCTTC.

This chain links TRBV6-5 with TRBJ1-5; tentative D call: TRBD1 (5 bases). The V gene lost 6 bases and the J gene lost 4 bases, with 10 bases spanning the gap. The CDR3 covers 13 residues. Germline V gene lookup returns CDR1 MNHEY and CDR2 SVGAGI. The DNA for the CDR3 is TGTGCCAGCAGACGGACATTTAATCAGCCCCAGCATTTT. Residues: CASRRTFNQPQHF.

This rearrangement joins TRBV27 to TRBJ1-2; TRBD1 is a possible D gene (6 bases). The CDR3 is 12 amino acids. Trimming left V 4 bases short and J 8 bases short, with 11 bases between. Germline V gene data show CDR1 as MNHEY and CDR2 as SMNVEV (reference sequence). The CDR3 reads CASSSGQRGYTF. Here the CDR3 DNA reads TGTGCCAGCAGTTCCGGACAGAGGGGCTACACCTTC.

The chain has TRBV5-1 and TRBJ1-1; TRBD1 matches 11 bases. CDR3 size: 13 residues. The V gene's germline CDR1 is SGHRS and CDR2 YFSETQ. Trimming removed 4 bases from V and 10 bases from J; junction bases left unmatched: 6. The DNA for the CDR3 is TGCGCCAGCAGCCCCTCCGGGACAGGGGGAGCTTTCTTT. Translation: CASSPSGTGGAFF.

The V gene is TRBV5-1, the J gene TRBJ2-2, with D possibly being TRBD1 (6 bases). The germline V and J ends were trimmed by 2 bases and 1 base, with 9 bases remaining between them. The CDR3 loop spans 15 amino acids. CDR1 SGHRS and CDR2 YFSETQ come from the germline V gene. CDR3 sequence reads: CASSFGQMNTGELFF. The DNA of the CDR3 is TGCGCCAGCAGCTTCGGACAGATGAACACCGGGGAGCTGTTTTTT.

This chain links TRBV4-2 with TRBJ1-5, with TRBD1 identical over 7 bases. The CDR3 is 14 amino acids. The germline gives CDR1 LGHNA, CDR2 YNFKEQ. V lost 4 bases to trimming and J lost 5 bases; unmatched junction nucleotides: 5. The CDR3 coding sequence is TGTGCCAGCAGCCGAGACAGGGCCTATCAGCCCCAGCATTTT. Amino acids: CASSRDRAYQPQHF.

V usage is TRBV7-3 and J usage is TRBJ2-2; tentatively, D is TRBD2 (5 bases). The CDR3 has 15 residues. The germline V gene encodes CDR1 SGHTA and CDR2 FQGTGA. The V gene lost 5 bases and the J gene lost 0 bases, with 10 bases spanning the gap. DNA for the CDR3: TGTGCCAGCAGCCCTGGACTGGCGAACACCGGGGAGCTGTTTTTT. This gives the protein CASSPGLANTGELFF.

This clone was recorded a few times. This sequence joins TRBV6-5 and TRBJ1-1; TRBD1 is a possible D gene (5 bases). The CDR3 covers 14 residues. Trimming took 6 bases from V and 2 from J, leaving 13 bases between them. Looked up from germline, CDR1 is MNHEY and CDR2 is SVGAGI. The CDR3 DNA reads as TGTGCCAGCAGCAGGGACTTTCCTAACACTGAAGCTTTCTTT. It is translated as CASSRDFPNTEAFF.

The chain joins TRBV11-2 to TRBJ2-6, with no clear D. The ends were cut back, 7 bases at V and 10 bases at J, with 11 bases in the middle. Germline V gives CDR1 SGHAT, CDR2 FQNNGV. This CDR3 comprises 12 residues. DNA for the CDR3: TGTGCCAGCACCGCAACCGGTAACGTCCTGACTTTC. It encodes CASTATGNVLTF.

This clone was seen only once. This chain uses TRBV11-2 with TRBJ1-4; 7 bases fit TRBD1. The length of the CDR3 is 13 residues. V trimming: 7 bases; J trimming: 4 bases; junction bases outside the gene matches: 3. Germline-derived CDR1 and CDR2 are SGHAT and FQNNGV. The DNA for the CDR3 is TGTGCCAGCAACAGGGGAAGTAATGAAAAACTGTTTTTT. Translating gives CASNRGSNEKLFF. The variable domain in full, with the rest retrieved from reference TRBV11-2 and TRBJ1-4, is EAGVAQSPRYKIIEKRQSVAFWCNPISGHATLYWYQQILGQGPKLLIQFQNNGVVDDSQLPKDRFSAERLKGVDSTLKIQPAKLEDSAVYLCASNRGSNEKLFFGSGTQLSVL.

The chain joins TRBV30 to TRBJ2-3, with TRBD2 matching over 13 bases. CDR1 and CDR2 (germline): GTSNPN, SVGIG (reference sequence). This CDR3 is 17 amino acids long. V lost 0 bases, J lost 5 bases, and 8 bases stayed unmatched. The CDR3, as DNA: TGTGCCTGGAGTGTGGTAACTAGCGGGAGGGCCAAAGATACGCAGTATTTT. This encodes CAWSVVTSGRAKDTQYF.

This clone was seen only once. CDR3 in DNA: TGTGCCTGGAGTGTCAGGGCGAACACTGAAGCTTTCTTT. Amino acid sequence: CAWSVRANTEAFF. This chain joins TRBV30 and TRBJ1-1, with TRBD1 as a possible D gene (5 bases). Germline V gene lookup returns CDR1 GTSNPN and CDR2 SVGIG (reference sequence). V was pared by 0 bases and J by 1 base, with 6 bases between. This CDR3 contains 13 residues.

The chain joins TRBV7-8 to TRBJ2-7; D is possibly TRBD2 (5 bases). CDR3 size: 15 residues. Germline V gene sequence: CDR1 SGHVS, CDR2 FQNEAQ. Between the trimmed V and J ends, which lost 1 base and 2 bases, there was a span of 12 bases. The CDR3 here is CASSLVPGNTYEQYF. DNA of the CDR3: TGTGCCAGCAGCTTAGTTCCGGGGAATACCTACGAGCAGTACTTC.

The gene calls are TRBV5-1 and TRBJ2-5, with 7 bases matching TRBD1. After removal of 0 bases from V and 3 bases from J, the junction contained 2 bases not matched to a gene. This CDR3 region has 14 residues. Germline V gene lookup returns CDR1 SGHRS and CDR2 YFSETQ. The CDR3 is CASSLVTGEETQYF. The CDR3 nucleotides read TGCGCCAGCAGCTTGGTAACAGGGGAAGAGACCCAGTACTTC.

The chain carries TRBV7-8 and TRBJ2-3; possibly TRBD2 for D (5 bases). Germline CDR1 reads SGHVS; CDR2 reads FQNEAQ. V was pared by 5 bases and J by 2 bases, with 14 bases between. The CDR3 is 15 residues long. In DNA form, the CDR3 reads TGTGCCAGCAGCCTCCGGACTCTCCCCACAGATACGCAGTATTTT. It yields the protein CASSLRTLPTDTQYF.

The chain couples TRBV28 to TRBJ2-7; no definite D call. This CDR3 comprises 13 residues. Trimming took off 4 bases at V and 0 bases at J, with 7 bases between the two ends. The germline V gene encodes CDR1 MDHEN and CDR2 SYDVKM. CDR3 DNA sequence: TGTGCCAGCAGTTACAGTGCCTCCTACGAGCAGTACTTC. Its translation: CASSYSASYEQYF.

This chain uses TRBV18 with TRBJ2-5, with TRBD1 matching over 12 bases. This CDR3 spans 15 amino acids. Per the germline V gene, CDR1 is KGHSH and CDR2 is LQKENI. With 4 bases clipped from V and 4 bases from J, the junction kept 4 bases outside the gene matches. CDR3 protein: CASSLGTGGGETQYF. DNA of the CDR3: TGTGCCAGCTCACTCGGGACAGGGGGCGGAGAGACCCAGTACTTC.

The J gene is TRBJ2-1, the V gene TRBV18; no clear D. Germline values: CDR1 KGHSH, CDR2 LQKENI. The CDR3 runs 15 residues. The ends were cut back, 7 bases at V and 6 bases at J, with 19 bases in the middle. CDR3 sequence: CASFPSAVSSNEQFF. For the CDR3, the DNA is TGTGCCAGCTTCCCCTCGGCGGTCAGCAGCAATGAGCAGTTCTTC.

This chain uses TRBV6-1 with TRBJ2-5; 15 positions agree with TRBD2. This CDR3 is 17 amino acids long. Per germline, CDR1 MNHNS and CDR2 SASEGT. Unmatched junction bases numbered 5, after V lost 4 bases and J lost 2 bases. The chain's CDR3 is CASSGTSGRVWQETQYF. In nucleotides, the CDR3 is TGTGCCAGCAGTGGGACTAGCGGGAGGGTGTGGCAAGAGACCCAGTACTTC.

This clone was counted a single time. This chain uses TRBV5-6 with TRBJ2-5, with D maybe TRBD1 (6 bases). Germline V gene data show CDR1 as SGHDT and CDR2 as YYEEEE. This CDR3 comprises 17 residues. V lost 4 bases and J lost 2, with 21 bases in between. The DNA for the CDR3 is TGTGCCAGCAGCAGGATGGTGGGGACGGGACAACAAGAGACCCAGTACTTC. It codes for CASSRMVGTGQQETQYF.

This chain joins TRBV5-1 and TRBJ2-5; TRBD1 is a possible D gene (6 bases). This CDR3 has 16 residues. The ends were cut back, 0 bases at V and 3 bases at J, with 15 bases in the middle. Germline V gene data show CDR1 as SGHRS and CDR2 as YFSETQ. The CDR3 sequence: CASSLGQGIPKETQYF. The CDR3 DNA reads as TGCGCCAGCAGCTTGGGGCAGGGGATCCCAAAAGAGACCCAGTACTTC.

The count of this clone is one. J is TRBJ1-5 and V is TRBV18, with D hard to call. CDR1 and CDR2 from the germline V gene are KGHSH and LQKENI. The V and J ends lost 3 bases and 9 bases respectively, with 12 bases between them. The length of the CDR3 is 13 residues. CDR3 sequence: CASSPGGEGPQHF. CDR3 bases: TGTGCCAGCTCACCTGGTGGCGAGGGGCCCCAGCATTTT.